This entry lists 12 T cell receptor beta chains sequenced from one sample in a study of blood T cell repertoires in COVID-19 (dated by TCRdb to 2019 to 2021). Libraries came from the immunoSEQ multiplex PCR assay. This is the immuneACCESS table as TCRdb keeps it, with only in-frame sequences that have V and J called. A part of the clones is gone; compared with another copy, unresolved V genes explain less than half, and the rest is unexplained. This sample lists 150,000 to 200,000 clones; more than 75% were detected once. The ten top clones hold approximately 9.1% of the sample. Source material: peripheral blood. Receptors were obtained from a woman between 70 and 85 years old with acute or convalescent COVID-19.

This chain uses TRBV27 with TRBJ1-2, with 7 bases fitting TRBD1. CDR1 MNHEY and CDR2 SMNVEV come from the germline V gene (reference sequence). CDR3 length equals 15 residues. The V segment lost 5 bases and the J segment 3 bases; nucleotides outside the gene matches: 9. The DNA of the CDR3 is TGTGCCAGCAGTCCCAGCCAGGGGGACGACTATGGCTACACCTTC. This codes for CASSPSQGDDYGYTF.

J is TRBJ2-3 and V is TRBV12-3 or TRBV12-4; D perhaps matches TRBD1 (6 bases). Trimming took off 8 bases at V and 2 bases at J, with 11 bases between the two ends. The CDR3 extends over 13 amino acids. CDR3 sequence (DNA): TGTGCCAGCGCCGGACAGAACACAGATACGCAGTATTTT. Its translation: CASAGQNTDTQYF.

This clone occurred a few times. The chain carries TRBV19 and TRBJ1-2, with TRBD1 matching 9 bases. Germline V CDR1 and CDR2: LNHDA, SQIVND (reference sequence). The CDR3 length is 13 residues. Germline trimming cut 4 bases from V and 7 bases from J; bases unmatched to any gene: 4. The DNA of the CDR3 is TGTGCCAGTAGTACACAGGGGGCGCCTGGCTACACCTTC. It translates to CASSTQGAPGYTF. The full variable domain, in which reference TRBV19 and TRBJ1-2 provide the parts outside the CDR3, is DGGITQSPKYLFRKEGQNVTLSCEQNLNHDAMYWYRQDPGQGLRLIYYSQIVNDFQKGDIAEGYSVSREKKESFPLTVTSAQKNPTAFYLCASSTQGAPGYTFGSGTRLTVV.

The rearrangement joins TRBV9 to TRBJ1-3; D uncertain. Trimming left V 4 bases short and J 4 bases short, with 18 bases between. Germline CDR1 SGDLS, CDR2 YYNGEE. This CDR3 region has 16 residues. This chain's CDR3 is CASSPAGRAGGNTIYF. CDR3 DNA: TGTGCCAGCAGCCCCGCGGGGAGGGCCGGGGGAAACACCATATATTTT.

The genes are TRBV6-5 and TRBJ2-1; D is uncertain. Per the germline V gene, CDR1 is MNHEY and CDR2 is SVGAGI. Trimming stripped 6 bases from V and 4 bases from J, with 7 bases between. The CDR3 is 12 amino acids. The CDR3 DNA reads TGTGCCAGCAGCTCTCAGTACAATGAGCAGTTCTTC. Translating gives CASSSQYNEQFF.

The V and J genes are TRBV2 and TRBJ1-6; the match to TRBD1 covers 9 bases. The V gene's germline CDR1 is SNHLY and CDR2 FYNNEI. The CDR3 totals 12 residues. With 7 bases clipped from V and 13 bases from J, the junction kept 5 bases outside the gene matches. CDR3 amino acids: CASNLGQGPLHF. As DNA, the CDR3 is TGTGCCAGCAACCTTGGACAGGGGCCCCTCCACTTT. Full variable domain (remainder filled in from reference TRBV2 and TRBJ1-6): EPEVTQTPSHQVTQMGQEVILRCVPISNHLYFYWYRQILGQKVEFLVSFYNNEISEKSEIFDDQFSVERPDGSNFTLKIRSTKLEDSAMYFCASNLGQGPLHFGNGTRLTVT.

The rearrangement uses TRBV30 and TRBJ2-7, with a tentative D call TRBD1 (6 bases). Germline assignment: CDR1 GTSNPN and CDR2 SVGIG (reference sequence). The CDR3 is made up of 14 amino acids. The ends were cut back, 1 base at V and 0 bases at J, with 10 bases in the middle. CDR3 bases: TGTGCCTGGAGTGCAGGGGCTAGCTCCTACGAGCAGTACTTC. Its protein is CAWSAGASSYEQYF.

This chain links TRBV27 with TRBJ1-4; 7 positions agree with TRBD1. CDR3 length equals 14 residues. The junction had 5 bases not matched to a gene; V was cut back by 5 bases and J by 5 bases. The germline gives CDR1 MNHEY, CDR2 SMNVEV (reference sequence). CDR3 protein: CASSTDRRNEKLFF. The CDR3 region has the DNA TGTGCCAGCAGTACGGACAGGCGAAATGAAAAACTGTTTTTT.

There are a few counts of this clone. The V and J genes are TRBV11-2 and TRBJ1-6, with TRBD1 identical over 7 bases. This CDR3 is 17 amino acids long. Germline V gene lookup returns CDR1 SGHAT and CDR2 FQNNGV. J was trimmed by 0 bases and V by 2 bases; bases with no gene match: 4. CDR3 amino acids: CASSLSDRSSYNSPLHF. CDR3 in DNA: TGTGCCAGCAGCTTATCGGACAGGAGCTCCTATAATTCACCCCTCCACTTT.

V and J are TRBV6-1 and TRBJ2-7; no definite D call. Looked up from germline, CDR1 is MNHNS and CDR2 is SASEGT. The CDR3 is 12 amino acids. V was trimmed by 5 bases and J by 3 bases, leaving 8 bases between them. CDR3 residues: CASSSGGYEQYF. The CDR3 nucleotides read TGTGCCAGCAGTTCCGGCGGCTACGAGCAGTACTTC.

The genes are TRBV11-3 and TRBJ1-1, with a tentative D call TRBD1 (5 bases). The V end was cut by 1 base, the J end by 3 bases, with 12 bases between. This CDR3 region has 15 residues. Germline values: CDR1 SGHNT, CDR2 YENEEA. The CDR3 coding sequence is TGTGCCAGCAGCTTAGGTCAGGGAGGGGACACTGAAGCTTTCTTT. Amino acid sequence: CASSLGQGGDTEAFF.

The chain couples TRBV12-3 or TRBV12-4 to TRBJ2-5, with 8 bases identical to TRBD2. The CDR3 contains 12 residues. V shed 5 bases and J 5 bases; nucleotides not matched to a gene: 1. Here the CDR3 reads CASSPSGETQYF. The CDR3 coding sequence is TGTGCCAGCAGTCCTAGCGGGGAGACCCAGTACTTC.